These T cell receptor beta chains were read from a single sample in a study of cytomegalovirus exposure and HLA in healthy donors. Here immunoSEQ multiplex PCR was the method, and the copy in TCRdb shows in-frame clones only, minus some. This table holds 150,000 to 200,000 clones, approximately 9.5% found once. The sequenced sample was PBMCs. These receptors all stem from a woman aged 25 to 39 in good health and CMV-seropositive. Both conserved end residues are part of each CDR3. A D gene is named only where the DNA matches it firmly. Clone size is not always given. Where it is, it says once, few, many or a class for expanded clones.

D	V	size	J	CDR3	DNA
TRBD1	TRBV5-1	.	TRBJ2-7	CASSPRGIAVYEQYF	TGCGCCAGCAGCCCCAGGGGGATCGCGGTCTACGAGCAGTACTTC
.	TRBV7-9	.	TRBJ2-5	CASSRGGNQETQYF	TGTGCCAGCAGCAGGGGGGGAAACCAAGAGACCCAGTACTTC
TRBD2	TRBV5-1	.	TRBJ2-3	CASSAILLATFTDTQYF	TGCGCCAGCAGCGCCATATTACTAGCGACCTTCACAGATACGCAGTATTTT
.	TRBV28	.	TRBJ2-1	CASSLRGEQFF	TGTGCCAGCAGTTTAAGAGGCGAGCAGTTCTTC
.	TRBV4-1	few	TRBJ2-4	CASSQGGGGNIQYF	TGCGCCAGCAGCCAAGGAGGGGGGGGAAACATTCAGTACTTC
.	TRBV2	.	TRBJ1-4	CARSAAEYEKLFF	TGTGCCAGAAGTGCCGCTGAGTATGAAAAACTGTTTTTT
.	TRBV4-1	few	TRBJ2-5	CASSQSFQETQYF	TGCGCCAGCAGCCAATCATTTCAAGAGACCCAGTACTTC
.	TRBV5-4	.	TRBJ2-7	CASSRDFYEQYF	TGTGCCAGCAGCCGGGACTTTTACGAGCAGTACTTC
.	TRBV14	few	TRBJ2-5	CASSHMSGQTYQETQYF	TGTGCCAGCAGCCATATGTCAGGACAGACTTACCAAGAGACCCAGTACTTC
.	TRBV29-1	.	TRBJ1-1	CSVEDQRFLNTEAFF	TGCAGCGTTGAAGATCAGAGGTTTTTGAACACTGAAGCTTTCTTT
TRBD2	TRBV11-3	few	TRBJ2-7	CASSFWTSARSYEQYF	TGTGCCAGCAGCTTTTGGACTAGCGCCCGCTCCTACGAGCAGTACTTC
.	TRBV5-1	few	TRBJ2-5	CASREEGAYQETQYF	TGCGCCAGCAGGGAGGAGGGGGCCTACCAAGAGACCCAGTACTTC